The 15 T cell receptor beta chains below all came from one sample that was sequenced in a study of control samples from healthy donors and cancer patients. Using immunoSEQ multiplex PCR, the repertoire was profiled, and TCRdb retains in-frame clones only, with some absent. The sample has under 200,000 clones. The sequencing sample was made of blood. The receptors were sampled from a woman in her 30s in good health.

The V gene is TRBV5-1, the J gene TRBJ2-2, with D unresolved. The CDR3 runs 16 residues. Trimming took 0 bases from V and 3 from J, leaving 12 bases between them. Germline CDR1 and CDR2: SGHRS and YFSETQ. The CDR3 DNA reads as TGCGCCAGCAGCTTGGTCCAGCGCTGGGACACCGGGGAGCTGTTTTTT. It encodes CASSLVQRWDTGELFF.

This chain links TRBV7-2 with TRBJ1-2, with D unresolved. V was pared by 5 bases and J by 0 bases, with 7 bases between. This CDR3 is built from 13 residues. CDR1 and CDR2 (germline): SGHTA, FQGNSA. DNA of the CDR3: TGTGCCAGCAGCCCTGACACTAACTATGGCTACACCTTC. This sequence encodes CASSPDTNYGYTF.

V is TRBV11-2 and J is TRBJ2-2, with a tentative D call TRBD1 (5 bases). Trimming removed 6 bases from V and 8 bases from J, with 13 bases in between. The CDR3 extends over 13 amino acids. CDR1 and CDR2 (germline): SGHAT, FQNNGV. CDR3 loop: CASRRQSGGELFF. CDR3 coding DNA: TGTGCCAGCAGAAGACAGTCAGGGGGGGAGCTGTTTTTT.

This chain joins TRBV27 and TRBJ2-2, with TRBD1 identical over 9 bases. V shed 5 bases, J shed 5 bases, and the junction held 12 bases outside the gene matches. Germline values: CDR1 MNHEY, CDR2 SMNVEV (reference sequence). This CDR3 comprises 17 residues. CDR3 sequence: CASSPRSGTGLTGELFF. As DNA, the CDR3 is TGTGCCAGCAGTCCCCGGTCCGGGACAGGGCTAACCGGGGAGCTGTTTTTT.

The DNA for the CDR3 is TGTGCCAGCAGCCCGTCCCGAATAAGGGATACGCAGTATTTT. It codes for CASSPSRIRDTQYF. The V call is TRBV5-4, the J call TRBJ2-3; unclear D gene. V gave up 4 bases and J gave up 6 bases, with 15 bases separating them. CDR3 length equals 14 residues. Germline values: CDR1 SGHNT, CDR2 YYREEE (reference sequence).

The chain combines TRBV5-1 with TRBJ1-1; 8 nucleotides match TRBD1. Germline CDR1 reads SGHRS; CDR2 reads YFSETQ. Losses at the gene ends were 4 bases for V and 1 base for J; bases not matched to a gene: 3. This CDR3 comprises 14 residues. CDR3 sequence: CASSGGQGNTEAFF. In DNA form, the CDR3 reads TGCGCCAGCAGCGGAGGACAGGGGAACACTGAAGCTTTCTTT.

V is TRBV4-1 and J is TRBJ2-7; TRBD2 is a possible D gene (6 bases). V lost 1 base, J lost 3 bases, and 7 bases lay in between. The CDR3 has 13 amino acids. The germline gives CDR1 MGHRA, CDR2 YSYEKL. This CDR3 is CASSQVGGYEQYF. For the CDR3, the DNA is TGCGCCAGCAGCCAAGTCGGGGGCTACGAGCAGTACTTC.

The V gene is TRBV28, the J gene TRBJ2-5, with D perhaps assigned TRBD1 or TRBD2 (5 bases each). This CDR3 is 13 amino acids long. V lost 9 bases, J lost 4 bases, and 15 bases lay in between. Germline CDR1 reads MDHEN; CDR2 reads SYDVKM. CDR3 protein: CASSWGFGETQYF. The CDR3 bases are TGTGCCAGTTCGTGGGGGTTTGGAGAGACCCAGTACTTC.

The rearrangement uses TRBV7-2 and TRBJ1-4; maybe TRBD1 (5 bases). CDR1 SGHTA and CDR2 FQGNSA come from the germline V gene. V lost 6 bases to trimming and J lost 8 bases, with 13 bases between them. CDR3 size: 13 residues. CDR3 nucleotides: TGTGCCAGCAGTTCGAGGGAGGGGGAAAAACTGTTTTTT. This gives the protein CASSSREGEKLFF.

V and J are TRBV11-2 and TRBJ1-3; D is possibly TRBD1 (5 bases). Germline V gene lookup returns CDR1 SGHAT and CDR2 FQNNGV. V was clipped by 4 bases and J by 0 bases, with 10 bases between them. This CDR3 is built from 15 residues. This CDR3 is CASSYDRPSGNTIYF. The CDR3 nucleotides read TGTGCCAGCAGCTATGACAGACCCTCTGGAAACACCATATATTTT.

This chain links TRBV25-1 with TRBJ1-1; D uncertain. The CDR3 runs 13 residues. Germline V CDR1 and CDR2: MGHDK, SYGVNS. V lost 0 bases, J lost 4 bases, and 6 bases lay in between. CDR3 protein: CASSEYPSTEAFF. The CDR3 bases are TGTGCCAGCAGTGAATACCCCTCCACTGAAGCTTTCTTT.

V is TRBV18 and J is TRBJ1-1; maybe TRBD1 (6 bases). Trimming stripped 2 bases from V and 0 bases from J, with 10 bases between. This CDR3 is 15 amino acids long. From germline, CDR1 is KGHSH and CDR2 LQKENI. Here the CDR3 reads CASSPRGQMNTEAFF. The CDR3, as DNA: TGTGCCAGCTCACCAAGAGGACAGATGAACACTGAAGCTTTCTTT.

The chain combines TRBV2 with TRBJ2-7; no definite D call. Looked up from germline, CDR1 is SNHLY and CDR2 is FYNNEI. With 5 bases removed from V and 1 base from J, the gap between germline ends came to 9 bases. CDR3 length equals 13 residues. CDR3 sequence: CASSLTYSYEQYF. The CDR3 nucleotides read TGTGCCAGCAGTCTGACTTATTCCTACGAGCAGTACTTC.

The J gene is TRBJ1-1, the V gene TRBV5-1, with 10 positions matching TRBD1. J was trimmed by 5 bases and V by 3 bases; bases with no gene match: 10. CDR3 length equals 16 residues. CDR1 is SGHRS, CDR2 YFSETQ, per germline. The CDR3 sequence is CASSSMTGGAETEAFF. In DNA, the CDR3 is TGCGCCAGCAGCTCGATGACAGGGGGCGCAGAAACTGAAGCTTTCTTT.

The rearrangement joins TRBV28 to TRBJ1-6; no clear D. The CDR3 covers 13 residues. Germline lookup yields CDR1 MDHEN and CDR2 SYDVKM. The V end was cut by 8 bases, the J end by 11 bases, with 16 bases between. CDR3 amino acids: CASRTVAGPPLHF. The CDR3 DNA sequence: TGTGCCAGCCGGACGGTGGCCGGCCCACCCCTCCACTTT. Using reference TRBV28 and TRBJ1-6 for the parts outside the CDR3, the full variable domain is DVKVTQSSRYLVKRTGEKVFLECVQDMDHENMFWYRQDPGLGLRLIYFSYDVKMKEKGDIPEGYSVSREKKERFSLILESASTNQTSMYLCASRTVAGPPLHFGNGTRLTVT.